This record covers a single TCR beta chain. Antigen unknown. This specimen belongs to a study of monozygotic twins with inflammatory bowel disease. Points from the study as a whole: Results did not support any single strong IBD-associated signal or clonotype. Other individuals had fewer clonotypes in common with IBD patients than with healthy twins, especially with disease activity.

A 6-nucleotide sample barcode was carried by the UMIs, which template switching added. Using the 5' RACE reads, TCRdb records one entry per CDR3 protein without DNA. Its clone listing holds more than 300,000 distinct CDR3 sequences. The CDR3 is made up of 16 amino acids. Germline CDR1 and CDR2: MNHEY and SVGAGI. Unfractionated whole blood yielded total RNA, and T cells were not sorted. V usage is TRBV6-5 and J usage is TRBJ2-1; the TCRdb call, TRBD2, lacks DNA for checking. The sample taken for sequencing was blood. This sequence was found in a human donor with ulcerative colitis or Crohn's disease, or a healthy co-twin of an affected twin (not recorded which). CDR3 amino acids: CASSYLAGGPSNEQFF.